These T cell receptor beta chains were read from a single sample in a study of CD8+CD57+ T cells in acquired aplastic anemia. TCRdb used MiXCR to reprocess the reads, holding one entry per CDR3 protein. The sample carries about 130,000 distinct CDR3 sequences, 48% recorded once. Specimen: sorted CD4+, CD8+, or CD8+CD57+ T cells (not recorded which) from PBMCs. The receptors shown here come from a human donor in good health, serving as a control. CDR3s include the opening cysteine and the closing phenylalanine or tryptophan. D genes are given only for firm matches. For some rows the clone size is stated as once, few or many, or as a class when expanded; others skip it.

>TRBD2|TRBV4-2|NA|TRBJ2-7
CASSSRLAGGYEQYF
TGTGCCAGCAGCTCCCGACTAGCGGGAGGGTACGAGCAGTACTTC
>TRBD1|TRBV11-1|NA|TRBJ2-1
CASSLRGGKHNEQFF
TGTGCCAGCAGCTTGAGAGGGGGCAAACACAATGAGCAGTTCTTC
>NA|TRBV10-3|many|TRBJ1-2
CAISVQQGGYGYTF
TGTGCCATCAGCGTACAACAGGGAGGCTATGGCTACACCTTC
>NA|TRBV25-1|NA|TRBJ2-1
CASSDIKRGTLYNEQFF
TGTGCCAGCAGTGACATCAAGAGGGGGACACTCTACAATGAGCAGTTCTTC
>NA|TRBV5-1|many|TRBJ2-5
CASSFGTRIQETQYF
TGCGCCAGCAGCTTCGGGACACGCATCCAAGAGACCCAGTACTTC
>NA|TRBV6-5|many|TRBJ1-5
CASSYAQLNQPQHF
TGTGCCAGCAGTTACGCACAGCTCAATCAGCCCCAGCATTTT
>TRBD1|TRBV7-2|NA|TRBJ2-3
CASSEQGVTDTQYF
TGTGCCAGCAGCGAACAGGGGGTCACAGATACGCAGTATTTT
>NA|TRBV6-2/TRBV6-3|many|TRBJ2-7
CASSYGTYTYEQYF
TGTGCCAGCAGTTACGGGACATATACTTACGAGCAGTACTTC
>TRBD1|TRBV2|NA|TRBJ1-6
CASSAWDREGSPLHF
TGTGCCAGCAGTGCCTGGGACAGGGAGGGTTCACCCCTCCACTTT
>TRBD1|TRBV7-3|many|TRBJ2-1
CASSLTSTGVRNEQFF
TGTGCCAGCAGCTTAACGTCAACAGGGGTTCGGAATGAGCAGTTCTTC
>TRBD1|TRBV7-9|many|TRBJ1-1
CASSFRTGVTEAFF
TGTGCCAGCAGCTTCCGGACAGGGGTCACTGAAGCTTTCTTT
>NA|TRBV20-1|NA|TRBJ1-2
CSARYSSGYTF
TGCAGTGCTAGATACAGCTCTGGCTACACCTTC
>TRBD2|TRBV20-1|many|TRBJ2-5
CSAGRTSGGSGVETQYF
TGCAGTGCTGGGCGGACTAGCGGGGGGTCAGGGGTGGAGACCCAGTACTTC
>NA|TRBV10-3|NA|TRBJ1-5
CASSSLNQPQHF
TGTGCCAGCAGTTCCCTCAATCAGCCCCAGCATTTT
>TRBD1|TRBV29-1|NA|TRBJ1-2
CSILQGNYGYTF
TGCAGCATACTACAGGGGAACTATGGCTACACCTTC
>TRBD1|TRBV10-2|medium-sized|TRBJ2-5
CASQGTGEKTQYF
TGCGCCAGCCAAGGGACAGGCGAGAAGACCCAGTACTTC
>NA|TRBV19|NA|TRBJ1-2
CASGIKGYNYGYTF
TGTGCTAGTGGTATTAAGGGGTATAACTATGGCTACACCTTC
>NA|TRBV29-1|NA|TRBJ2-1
CSVGMSPYNEQFF
TGCAGCGTTGGCATGTCCCCCTACAATGAGCAGTTCTTC
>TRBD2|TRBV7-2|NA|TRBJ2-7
CASSFSGIYEQYF
TGTGCCAGCAGCTTTAGCGGGATCTACGAGCAGTACTTC
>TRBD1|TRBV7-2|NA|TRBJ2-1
CASSLGGANEQFF
TGTGCCAGCAGTCTAGGGGGCGCCAATGAGCAGTTCTTC
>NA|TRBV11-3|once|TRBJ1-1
CASSSGGDLNTEAFF
TGTGCCAGCAGCTCAGGAGGGGACTTGAACACTGAAGCTTTCTTT
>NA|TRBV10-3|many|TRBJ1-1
CAISEPPDTEAFF
TGTGCCATCAGTGAGCCGCCTGACACTGAAGCTTTCTTT
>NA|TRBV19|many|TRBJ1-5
CASSTTGTSLAPQHF
TGTGCCAGTAGCACAACCGGGACATCCCTCGCGCCCCAGCATTTT
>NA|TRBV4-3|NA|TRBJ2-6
CASSQQGPNVLTF
TGCGCCAGCAGCCAACAGGGTCCCAACGTCCTGACTTTC
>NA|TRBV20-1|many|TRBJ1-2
CSATLGGGYGYTF
TGCAGTGCCACCCTGGGAGGGGGCTATGGCTACACCTTC
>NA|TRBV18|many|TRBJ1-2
CASSPVDPNYGYTF
TGTGCCAGCTCACCCGTGGACCCTAACTATGGCTACACCTTC
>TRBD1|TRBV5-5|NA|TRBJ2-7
CASSLEPDRGSEQYF
TGTGCCAGCAGCTTGGAGCCGGACAGGGGATCCGAGCAGTACTTC
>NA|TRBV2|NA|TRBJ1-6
CASSRQLSYNSPLHF
TGTGCCAGCAGTAGACAGCTCTCCTATAATTCACCCCTCCACTTT
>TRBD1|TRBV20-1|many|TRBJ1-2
CSASIGRRQGYGYTF
TGCAGTGCTAGTATCGGTCGGCGACAGGGGTATGGCTACACCTTC
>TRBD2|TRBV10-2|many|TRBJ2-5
CASSDLAGAQETQYF
TGCGCCAGCAGTGACCTAGCGGGGGCCCAAGAGACCCAGTACTTC
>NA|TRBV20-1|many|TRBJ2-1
CSARGHVGDGEQFF
TGCAGTGCTAGAGGACACGTGGGTGATGGTGAGCAGTTCTTC
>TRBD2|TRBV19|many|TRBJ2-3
CASKVTSSTDTQYF
TGTGCCAGTAAAGTGACTAGCTCCACAGATACGCAGTATTTT
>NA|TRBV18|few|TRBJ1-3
CASSPPSTGSGNTIYF
TGTGCCAGCTCACCACCCTCAACGGGCTCTGGAAACACCATATATTTT